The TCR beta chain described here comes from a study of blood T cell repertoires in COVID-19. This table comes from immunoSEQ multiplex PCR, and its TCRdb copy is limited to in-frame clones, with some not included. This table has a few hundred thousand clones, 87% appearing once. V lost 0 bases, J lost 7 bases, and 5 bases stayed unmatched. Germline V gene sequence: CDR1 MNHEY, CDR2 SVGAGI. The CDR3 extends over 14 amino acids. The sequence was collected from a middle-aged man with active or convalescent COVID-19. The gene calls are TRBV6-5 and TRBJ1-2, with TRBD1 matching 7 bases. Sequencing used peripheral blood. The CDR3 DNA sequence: TGTGCCAGCAGTTACTCGAAAGAGGGGGCTGGCTACACCTTC. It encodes CASSYSKEGAGYTF.